This TCR beta chain came from a study of tumor and adjacent non-tumor tissue in lung cancer. As for the study in general: Stage I to III disease affected approximately 11 men and roughly 5 women aged 31 to 76. Samples averaged roughly 4 million productive TCRbeta reads each. Whole-study findings and limits: Normal lung showed higher cumulative top 100 clone frequency than tumor.

CDR3 length: 13 residues. Germline CDR1 SGHNT, CDR2 YENEEA. The sample holds a few counts of this clonotype. What it binds is not known. The junction does not match germline at one end; this may be a read error. The library came from three nested PCR rounds adapted from ARM-PCR protocols. TCRdb re-called the multiplex PCR reads through MiXCR, storing one row per CDR3 protein. Among about 93,000 distinct CDR3 sequences, about 70% were seen once, and the ten largest hold 18%. No cell sorting was done before RNA was extracted from the tissue. Between August and November 2014, newly diagnosed, chemotherapy-naive lung cancer patients underwent thoracic surgery in China.

The material sequenced was lung tumor tissue. The TCR comes from a man in his 60s with non-small cell lung cancer. This sequence joins TRBV11-3 and TRBJ2-7; no firm D call. The CDR3 bases are TGTGCCAGCAGCAAAGGAGAAGGTTACGAGCTGTACTTC. This codes for CASSKGEGYELYF.